This TCR beta chain emerged from a study of T cells after yellow fever vaccination. Study context: Each low-cell-number fraction was prepared by means of SMART-Seq v4 Ultra Low Input.

Researchers made TCR cDNA using 5'RACE template switching, and this step added a universal primer site and UMIs. One entry per CDR3 protein, called by TCRdb with MiXCR from the 5' RACE reads. The table lists about 85,000 distinct CDR3 sequences, approximately 12% of them singletons. Study-wide findings and caveats: The study re-detected most primary-vaccination clones after the booster (nearly 97% CD4, 88% CD8). The secondary response was weaker but peaked faster, day 5 versus 15.

Germline V lookup: CDR1 MGHRA, CDR2 YSYEKL. The junction had 13 bases not matched to a gene; V was cut back by 0 bases and J by 4 bases. The CDR3 length is 19 residues. This specimen was CD8+ T cells not binding an NS4B(214-222) dextramer, sorted from PBMCs, taken about 21 days after the first yellow fever vaccination. J is TRBJ2-7 and V is TRBV4-1, with TRBD2 matching over 12 bases. The clonotype comes from a man aged 18 to 30 who received the YFV17D yellow fever vaccine. Here the CDR3 DNA reads TGCGCCAGCAGCCAAGACCTTAGGTCGCTTGGACTAGCGGGGTACGAGCAGTACTTC. It translates to CASSQDLRSLGLAGYEQYF.